These T cell receptor beta chains were read from a single sample in a study of blood T cell repertoires in COVID-19. Measured with immunoSEQ multiplex PCR; TCRdb has only the in-frame clones, and not every one. Among some 170,000 clones listed, 87% were seen once. Sequencing used peripheral blood. All receptors derive from a woman aged 60 to 75 who had recovered from COVID-19. Both conserved end residues are part of each CDR3. The D gene is left open where the match is weak. Some rows have no size entry. The others give once, few or many, or a class for an expanded clone.

clone size	V gene	D gene	J gene	CDR3 protein	CDR3 DNA
.	TRBV28	TRBD2	TRBJ2-5	CASTRGSGGFETQYF	TGTGCCAGCACCCGGGGTAGCGGGGGTTTTGAGACCCAGTACTTC
.	TRBV4-1	.	TRBJ2-1	CASSQGMGGNEQFF	TGCGCCAGCAGCCAAGGGATGGGGGGAAATGAGCAGTTCTTC
.	TRBV30	TRBD2	TRBJ2-5	CAWTFRGGETQYF	TGTGCCTGGACATTCCGGGGGGGAGAGACCCAGTACTTC
.	TRBV7-2	TRBD2	TRBJ2-5	CASSPQMTSAGETQYF	TGTGCCAGCAGCCCTCAAATGACTAGCGCGGGGGAGACCCAGTACTTC
once	TRBV2	TRBD2	TRBJ2-7	CASRGGLAGTYEQYF	TGTGCCAGCAGGGGTGGACTAGCGGGTACCTACGAGCAGTACTTC
.	TRBV4-1	.	TRBJ2-5	CASSQVQAGQETQYF	TGCGCCAGCAGCCAAGTTCAGGCGGGGCAAGAGACCCAGTACTTC
.	TRBV19	TRBD2	TRBJ2-3	CASTNRGGAKDTQYF	TGTGCCAGTACCAATCGCGGGGGGGCCAAAGATACGCAGTATTTT
.	TRBV27	TRBD1	TRBJ2-1	CASRTYRGSYNEQFF	TGTGCCAGCAGAACCTACAGGGGCTCCTACAATGAGCAGTTCTTC
.	TRBV19	TRBD2	TRBJ2-3	CASGAERGGSSQYF	TGTGCCAGTGGGGCCGAGCGGGGGGGTAGCTCGCAGTATTTT
.	TRBV3-1/TRBV3-2	.	TRBJ2-5	CASSQRGHSAETQYF	TGTGCCAGCAGCCAAAGGGGACATTCAGCAGAGACCCAGTACTTC
once	TRBV2	.	TRBJ1-4	CASRRGLPTEKLFF	TGTGCCTCCCGGAGGGGCCTGCCTACCGAAAAACTGTTTTTT
.	TRBV6-5	TRBD1	TRBJ1-6	CASSTGTGLVTLHF	TGTGCCAGCAGCACCGGGACAGGGTTAGTCACCCTCCACTTT
.	TRBV5-6	.	TRBJ2-3	CASSLGSGDTQYF	TGTGCCAGCAGCTTGGGGTCAGGAGATACGCAGTATTTT
.	TRBV6-1	.	TRBJ1-2	CASSELGHLYGYTF	TGTGCCAGCAGTGAGCTAGGCCATCTTTACGGCTACACCTTC
.	TRBV4-3	TRBD1	TRBJ1-4	CASSRDPTGTGNEKLFF	TGCGCCAGCAGCCGAGATCCTACCGGGACAGGGAATGAAAAACTGTTTTTT
once	TRBV5-1	TRBD1	TRBJ1-5	CASSVGQGNQPQHF	TGCGCCAGCAGCGTAGGACAGGGCAATCAGCCCCAGCATTTT
.	TRBV6-2/TRBV6-3	TRBD2	TRBJ2-1	CASSKLAGGYNEQFF	TGTGCCAGCAGTAAACTAGCGGGGGGTTACAATGAGCAGTTCTTC
.	TRBV4-1	TRBD1	TRBJ2-5	CASSLKAGTGGETQYF	TGCGCCAGCAGTCTTAAAGCCGGGACAGGGGGAGAGACCCAGTACTTC
once	TRBV24-1	.	TRBJ1-1	CATSDFRGTEAFF	TGTGCCACCAGTGATTTCAGGGGCACTGAAGCTTTCTTT
.	TRBV28	.	TRBJ1-4	CASRSRANEKLFF	TGTGCCAGCAGGTCCAGGGCTAATGAAAAACTGTTTTTT
.	TRBV5-4	.	TRBJ2-1	CASSRTTRNFYNEQFF	TGTGCCAGCAGCAGGACTACCCGCAACTTTTACAATGAGCAGTTCTTC
.	TRBV11-2	TRBD1	TRBJ1-6	CASRSDRTNSPLHF	TGTGCCAGCAGATCGGACAGGACTAATTCACCCCTCCACTTT
once	TRBV7-6	TRBD2	TRBJ2-7	CASSSKGGESYEQYF	TGTGCCAGCAGCAGTAAGGGAGGGGAAAGCTACGAGCAGTACTTC
.	TRBV28	TRBD1	TRBJ2-3	CASSRQGGTDTQYF	TGTGCCAGCAGCAGACAGGGCGGTACAGATACGCAGTATTTT
few	TRBV5-6	.	TRBJ1-6	CASSLGGHNSPLHF	TGTGCCAGCAGCTTGGGGGGGCATAATTCACCCCTCCACTTT
.	TRBV12-3/TRBV12-4	.	TRBJ2-5	CASRMTGGETQYF	TGTGCCAGCAGGATGACAGGCGGGGAGACCCAGTACTTC
.	TRBV28	.	TRBJ1-6	CASSLGGTNSPLHF	TGTGCCAGCAGTTTGGGGGGGACTAATTCACCCCTCCACTTT
.	TRBV7-3	.	TRBJ1-2	CASSTTGTNYGYTF	TGTGCCAGCAGCACCACAGGGACCAACTATGGCTACACCTTC
.	TRBV5-1	TRBD2	TRBJ2-3	CASSSGLAEGDTQYF	TGCGCCAGCAGCTCGGGACTAGCGGAGGGAGATACGCAGTATTTT
.	TRBV10-2	TRBD1	TRBJ2-2	CASSGRGTGVTGELFF	TGCGCCAGCAGTGGGCGAGGGACAGGGGTAACCGGGGAGCTGTTTTTT
.	TRBV11-2	.	TRBJ2-5	CASSLDRGNKETQYF	TGTGCCAGCAGCTTAGATCGGGGGAATAAAGAGACCCAGTACTTC
.	TRBV9	.	TRBJ1-2	CASSSLTKAYGYTF	TGTGCCAGCAGCTCGCTGACAAAGGCCTATGGCTACACCTTC
.	TRBV4-2	TRBD1	TRBJ1-2	CASSQDTGVYGYTF	TGTGCCAGCAGCCAAGATACAGGGGTCTACGGCTACACCTTC
.	TRBV7-9	TRBD1	TRBJ1-6	CASSSGQGRSSYNSPLHF	TGTGCCAGCAGCTCAGGACAGGGGAGGAGCTCCTATAATTCACCCCTCCACTTT
.	TRBV5-4	.	TRBJ2-5	CASSLDGDETQYF	TGTGCCAGCAGCTTAGATGGAGATGAGACCCAGTACTTC
.	TRBV20-1	.	TRBJ2-3	CSASPLGGPGDTQYF	TGCAGTGCTAGTCCCCTCGGGGGGCCAGGAGATACGCAGTATTTT
.	TRBV28	.	TRBJ2-7	CASMKAGDEQYF	TGTGCCAGCATGAAGGCAGGGGACGAGCAGTACTTC
once	TRBV5-6	.	TRBJ1-6	CASRPAGSRDGSPLHF	TGTGCCAGCAGACCTGCCGGGTCCCGAGACGGTTCACCCCTCCACTTT
once	TRBV24-1	.	TRBJ2-1	CATSDPARRGEQFF	TGTGCCACCAGTGATCCCGCCCGGAGGGGTGAGCAGTTCTTC
few	TRBV28	.	TRBJ1-4	CASSPVHLAGGSEKLFF	TGTGCCAGCAGCCCGGTACACCTAGCCGGAGGGTCAGAAAAACTGTTTTTT
many	TRBV19	TRBD2	TRBJ2-7	CASSVQRGAGYEQYF	TGTGCCAGTAGTGTCCAGCGGGGGGCCGGCTACGAGCAGTACTTC
once	TRBV15	TRBD2	TRBJ2-5	CATSGGVKSQETQYF	TGTGCCACCAGCGGGGGGGTTAAAAGCCAAGAGACCCAGTACTTC
.	TRBV19	.	TRBJ2-5	CASSIQPSGETQYF	TGTGCCAGTAGTATCCAACCAAGCGGTGAGACCCAGTACTTC
.	TRBV14	TRBD1	TRBJ1-5	CASSRTGRGQPQHF	TGTGCCAGCAGCCGGACAGGGCGAGGACAGCCCCAGCATTTT
few	TRBV5-1	TRBD2	TRBJ2-7	CASSPRSGGEEQYF	TGCGCCAGCAGCCCTAGGAGCGGGGGAGAAGAGCAGTACTTC
.	TRBV19	TRBD1	TRBJ1-6	CASTLGQNYNSPLHF	TGTGCCAGTACCTTGGGACAGAACTATAATTCACCCCTCCACTTT
.	TRBV9	TRBD1	TRBJ1-1	CASSVSGTVNTEAFF	TGTGCCAGCAGCGTTTCCGGGACAGTGAACACTGAAGCTTTCTTT
.	TRBV6-6	.	TRBJ1-5	CASDGVFSIILQHF	TGTGCCAGCGACGGGGTGTTCAGTATAATTCTCCAGCATTTT